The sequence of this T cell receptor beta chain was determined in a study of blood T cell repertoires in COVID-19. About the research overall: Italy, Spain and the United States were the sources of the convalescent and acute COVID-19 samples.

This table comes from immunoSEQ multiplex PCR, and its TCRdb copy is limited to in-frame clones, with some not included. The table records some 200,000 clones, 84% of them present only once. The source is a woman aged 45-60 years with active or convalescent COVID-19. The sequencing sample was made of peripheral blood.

In nucleotides, the CDR3 is TGTGCCAGCAGTCTCACGGGACAGGGGGCAGGGGAGCAGTACGTC. Encoded protein: CASSLTGQGAGEQYV. The rearrangement uses TRBV28 and TRBJ2-7; 12 bases line up with TRBD1. CDR1 and CDR2 (germline): MDHEN, SYDVKM. The CDR3 sequence is 15 residues long. Trimming at V came to 5 bases and at J to 7 bases, leaving 9 bases not matched to a gene.